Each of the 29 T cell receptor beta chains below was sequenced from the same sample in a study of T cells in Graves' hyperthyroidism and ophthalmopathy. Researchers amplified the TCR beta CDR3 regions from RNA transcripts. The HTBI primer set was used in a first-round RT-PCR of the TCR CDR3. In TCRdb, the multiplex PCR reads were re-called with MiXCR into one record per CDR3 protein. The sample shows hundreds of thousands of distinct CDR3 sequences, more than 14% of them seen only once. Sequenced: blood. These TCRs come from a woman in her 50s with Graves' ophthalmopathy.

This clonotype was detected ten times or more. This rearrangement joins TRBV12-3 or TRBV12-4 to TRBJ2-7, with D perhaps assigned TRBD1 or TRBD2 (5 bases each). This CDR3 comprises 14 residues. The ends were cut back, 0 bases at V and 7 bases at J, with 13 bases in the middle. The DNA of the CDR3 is TGTGCCAGCAGTTTAGCGCTTTTGGGGGAGGAGCAGTACTTC. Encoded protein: CASSLALLGEEQYF.

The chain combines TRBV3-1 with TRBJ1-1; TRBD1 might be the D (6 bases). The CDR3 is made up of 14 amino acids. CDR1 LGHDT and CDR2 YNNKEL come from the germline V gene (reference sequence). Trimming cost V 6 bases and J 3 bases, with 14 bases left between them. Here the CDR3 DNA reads TGTGCCAGCAGTCCTGACAGGACCTACACTGAAGCTTTCTTT. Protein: CASSPDRTYTEAFF.

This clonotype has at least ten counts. The CDR3 here is CASRWGLAGPTDTQYF. CDR3 in DNA: TGTGCCAGCAGATGGGGACTAGCGGGGCCCACAGATACGCAGTATTTT. The chain uses TRBV2 and TRBJ2-3; 13 bases are shared with TRBD2. Germline CDR1 is SNHLY and CDR2 is FYNNEI. V lost 6 bases and J lost 2; bases outside the gene matches: 5. The CDR3 is 16 residues long.

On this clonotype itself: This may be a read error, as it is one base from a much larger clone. In DNA form, the CDR3 reads TGTGCCGGCAGCCTCCCCGGGACCCGATACAATGAGCAGTTCTTC. Translating it yields CAGSLPGTRYNEQFF. The genes are TRBV11-2 and TRBJ2-1; D may be TRBD1 or TRBD2 (5 bases each). The CDR3 extends over 15 amino acids. Germline V lookup: CDR1 SGHAT, CDR2 FQNNGV.

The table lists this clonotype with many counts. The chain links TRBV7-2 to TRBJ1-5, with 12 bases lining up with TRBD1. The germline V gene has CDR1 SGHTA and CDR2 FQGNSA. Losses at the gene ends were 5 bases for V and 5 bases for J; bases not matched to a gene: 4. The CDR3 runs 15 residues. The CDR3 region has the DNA TGTGCCAGCAGCCTGGGACAGGGGGCTTATCAGCCCCAGCATTTT. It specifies CASSLGQGAYQPQHF.

CDR3 sequence: CASSQWVAGGGELFF. The CDR3 nucleotides are TGTGCCAGCAGCCAATGGGTAGCGGGAGGCGGGGAGCTGTTTTTT. The gene calls are TRBV3-1 and TRBJ2-2; 10 bases match TRBD2. With V trimmed by 2 bases and J by 7 bases, 4 bases remained unmatched. This CDR3 contains 15 residues. Germline CDR1 reads LGHDT; CDR2 reads YNNKEL (reference sequence).

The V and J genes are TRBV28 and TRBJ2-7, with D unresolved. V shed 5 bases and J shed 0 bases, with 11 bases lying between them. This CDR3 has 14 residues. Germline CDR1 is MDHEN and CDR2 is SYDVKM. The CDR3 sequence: CASSLPHHSYEQYF. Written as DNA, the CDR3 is TGTGCCAGCAGTCTCCCACACCACTCCTACGAGCAGTACTTC.

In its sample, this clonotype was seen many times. For the CDR3, the DNA is TGTGCCAGCAGTGCGACACCGGGACAACGAGTGAACACTGAAGCTTTCTTT. Its translation is CASSATPGQRVNTEAFF. The chain joins TRBV2 to TRBJ1-1; TRBD1 is a possible D gene (6 bases). Per germline, CDR1 SNHLY and CDR2 FYNNEI. This CDR3 has 17 amino acids. V lost 4 bases and J lost 0, with 18 bases in between.

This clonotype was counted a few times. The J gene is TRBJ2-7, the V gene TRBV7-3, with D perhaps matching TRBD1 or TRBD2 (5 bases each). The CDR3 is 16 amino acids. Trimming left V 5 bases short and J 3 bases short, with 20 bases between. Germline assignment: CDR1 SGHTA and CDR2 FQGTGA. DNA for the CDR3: TGTGCCAGCAGCCCACAACCTAGCCTGGGGCTCTACGAGCAGTACTTC. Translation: CASSPQPSLGLYEQYF.

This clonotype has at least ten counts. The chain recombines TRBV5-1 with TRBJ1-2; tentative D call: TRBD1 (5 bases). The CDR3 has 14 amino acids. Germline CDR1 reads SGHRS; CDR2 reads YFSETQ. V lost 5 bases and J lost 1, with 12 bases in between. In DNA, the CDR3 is TGCGCCAGCAGGGTAGGGGAATTTAACTATGGCTACACCTTC. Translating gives CASRVGEFNYGYTF.

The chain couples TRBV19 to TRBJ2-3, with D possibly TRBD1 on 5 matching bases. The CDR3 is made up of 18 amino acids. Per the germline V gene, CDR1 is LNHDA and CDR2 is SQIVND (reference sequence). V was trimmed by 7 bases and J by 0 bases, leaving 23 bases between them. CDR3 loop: CASTRTGVLSTSTDTQYF. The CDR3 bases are TGTGCCAGTACTCGAACAGGAGTGCTTTCTACTAGCACAGATACGCAGTATTTT.

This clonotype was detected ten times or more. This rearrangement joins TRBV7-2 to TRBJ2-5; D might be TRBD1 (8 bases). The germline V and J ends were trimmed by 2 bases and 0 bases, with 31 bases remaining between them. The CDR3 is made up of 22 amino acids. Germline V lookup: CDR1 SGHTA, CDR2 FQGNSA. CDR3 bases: TGTGCCAGCAGCTTAAGGGGCCGACAGGGGCCCGGGATAGCGGGCTACCAAGAGACCCAGTACTTC. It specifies CASSLRGRQGPGIAGYQETQYF. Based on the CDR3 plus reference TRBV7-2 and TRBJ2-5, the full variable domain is GAGVSQSPSNKVTEKGKDVELRCDPISGHTALYWYRQSLGQGLEFLIYFQGNSAPDKSGLPSDRFSAERTGGSVSTLTIQRTQQEDSAVYLCASSLRGRQGPGIAGYQETQYFGPGTRLLVL.

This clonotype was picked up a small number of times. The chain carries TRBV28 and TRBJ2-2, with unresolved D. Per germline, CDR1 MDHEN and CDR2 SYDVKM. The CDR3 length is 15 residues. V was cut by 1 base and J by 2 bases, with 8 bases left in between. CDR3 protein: CASSLFPQNTGELFF. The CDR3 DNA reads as TGTGCCAGCAGTTTATTTCCACAAAACACCGGGGAGCTGTTTTTT.

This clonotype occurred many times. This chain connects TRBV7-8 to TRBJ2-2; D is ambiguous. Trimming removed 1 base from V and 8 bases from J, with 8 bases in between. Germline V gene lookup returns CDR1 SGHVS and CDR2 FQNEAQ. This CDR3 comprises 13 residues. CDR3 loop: CASSLGVLGELFF. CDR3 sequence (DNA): TGTGCCAGCAGCTTAGGTGTTTTGGGGGAGCTGTTTTTT.

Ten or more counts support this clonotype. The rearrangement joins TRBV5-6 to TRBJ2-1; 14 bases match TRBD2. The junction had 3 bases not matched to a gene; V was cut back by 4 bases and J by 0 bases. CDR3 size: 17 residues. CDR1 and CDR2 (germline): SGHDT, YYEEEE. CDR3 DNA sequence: TGTGCCAGCAGCCGGACTAGCGGGAGGAGCTCCTACAATGAGCAGTTCTTC. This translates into CASSRTSGRSSYNEQFF.

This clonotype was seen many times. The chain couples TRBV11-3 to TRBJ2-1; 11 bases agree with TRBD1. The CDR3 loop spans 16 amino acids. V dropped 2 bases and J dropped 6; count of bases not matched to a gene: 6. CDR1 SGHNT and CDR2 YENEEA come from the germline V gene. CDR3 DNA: TGTGCCAGCAGCTTAAGGGGGACAGGGGGTAGCAATGAGCAGTTCTTC. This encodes CASSLRGTGGSNEQFF.

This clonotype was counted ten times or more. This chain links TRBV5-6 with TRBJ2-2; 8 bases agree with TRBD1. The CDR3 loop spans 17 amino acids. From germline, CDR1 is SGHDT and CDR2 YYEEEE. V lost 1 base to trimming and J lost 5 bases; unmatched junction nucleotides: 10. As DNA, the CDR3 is TGTGCCAGCAGCTTGCTTTTCGACAGGGGAAGGACCGGGGAGCTGTTTTTT. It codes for CASSLLFDRGRTGELFF.

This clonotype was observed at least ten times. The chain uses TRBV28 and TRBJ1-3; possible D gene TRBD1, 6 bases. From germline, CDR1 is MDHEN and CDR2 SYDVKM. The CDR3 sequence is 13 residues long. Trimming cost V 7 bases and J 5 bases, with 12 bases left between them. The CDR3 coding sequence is TGTGCCAGCATCCCGGACAGACGAAACACCATATATTTT. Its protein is CASIPDRRNTIYF.

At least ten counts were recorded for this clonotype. CDR3 in amino acids: CAISEGAWEQYF. In DNA form, the CDR3 reads TGTGCCATCAGTGAGGGTGCCTGGGAGCAGTACTTC. This rearrangement joins TRBV10-3 to TRBJ2-7; D unresolved. The CDR3 covers 12 residues. Trimming stripped 2 bases from V and 7 bases from J, with 9 bases between. Per the germline V gene, CDR1 is ENHRY and CDR2 is SYGVKD.

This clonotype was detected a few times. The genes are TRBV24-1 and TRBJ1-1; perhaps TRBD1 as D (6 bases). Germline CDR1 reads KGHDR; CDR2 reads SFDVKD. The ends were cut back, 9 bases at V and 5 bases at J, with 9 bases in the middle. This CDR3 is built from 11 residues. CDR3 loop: CATADRTEAFF. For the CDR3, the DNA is TGTGCCACCGCCGACAGGACTGAAGCTTTCTTT.

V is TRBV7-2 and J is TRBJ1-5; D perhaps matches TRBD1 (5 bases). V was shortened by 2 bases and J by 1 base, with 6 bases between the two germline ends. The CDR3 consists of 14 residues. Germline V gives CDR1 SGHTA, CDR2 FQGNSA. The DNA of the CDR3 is TGTGCCAGCAGCTTACGACAGAGCAATCAGCCCCAGCATTTT. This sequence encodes CASSLRQSNQPQHF.

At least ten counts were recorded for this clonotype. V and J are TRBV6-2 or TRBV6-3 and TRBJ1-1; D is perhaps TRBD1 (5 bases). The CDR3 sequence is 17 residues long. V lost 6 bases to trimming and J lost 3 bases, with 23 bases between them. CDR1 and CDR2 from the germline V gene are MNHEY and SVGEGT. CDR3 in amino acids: CASRNPTASRDHTEAFF. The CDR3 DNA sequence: TGTGCCAGCAGAAACCCTACCGCTAGCAGGGACCACACTGAAGCTTTCTTT.

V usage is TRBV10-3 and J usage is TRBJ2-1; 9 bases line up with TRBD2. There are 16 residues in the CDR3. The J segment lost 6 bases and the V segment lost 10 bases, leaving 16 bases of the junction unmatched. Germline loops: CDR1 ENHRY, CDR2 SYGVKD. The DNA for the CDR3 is TGTGCCAGCCAAGCGGGAGGTACAAACTTTTTCAATGAGCAGTTCTTC. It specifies CASQAGGTNFFNEQFF.

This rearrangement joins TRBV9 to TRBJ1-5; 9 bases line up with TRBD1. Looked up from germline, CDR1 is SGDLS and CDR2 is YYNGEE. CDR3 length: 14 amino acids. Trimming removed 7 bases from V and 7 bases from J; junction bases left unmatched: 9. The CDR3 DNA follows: TGTGCCAGCGGGACAGGGTTTGGAGACCAGCCCCAGCATTTT. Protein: CASGTGFGDQPQHF.

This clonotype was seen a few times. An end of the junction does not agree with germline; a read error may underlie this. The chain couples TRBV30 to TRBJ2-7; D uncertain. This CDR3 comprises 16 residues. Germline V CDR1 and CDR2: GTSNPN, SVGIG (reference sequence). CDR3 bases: TGTGCCCGGAGCCCAACCCCGGAGAAGGGAAGCTACGAGCAGTACTTC. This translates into CARSPTPEKGSYEQYF.

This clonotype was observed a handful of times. CDR3: CSARDFTATGRMDGYTF. The CDR3 nucleotides are TGCAGTGCTAGAGATTTTACGGCGACAGGGAGAATGGATGGCTACACCTTC. The rearrangement joins TRBV20-1 to TRBJ1-2, with TRBD1 identical over 7 bases. The CDR3 runs to 17 residues. The germline CDR1 and CDR2 sequences are DFQATT and SNEGSKA (reference sequence). V was pared by 0 bases and J by 6 bases, with 16 bases of the junction left unmatched.

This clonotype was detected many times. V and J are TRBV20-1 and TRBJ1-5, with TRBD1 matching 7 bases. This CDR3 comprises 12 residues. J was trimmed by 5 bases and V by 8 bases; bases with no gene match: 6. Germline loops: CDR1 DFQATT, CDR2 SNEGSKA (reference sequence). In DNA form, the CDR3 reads TGCAGTCTGGGTACAGGGGATCAGCCCCAGCATTTT. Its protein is CSLGTGDQPQHF.

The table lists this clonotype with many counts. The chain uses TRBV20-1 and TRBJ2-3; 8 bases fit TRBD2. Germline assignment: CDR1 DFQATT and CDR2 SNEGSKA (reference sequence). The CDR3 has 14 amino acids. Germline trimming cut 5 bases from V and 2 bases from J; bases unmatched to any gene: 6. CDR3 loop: CSAGLAGFTDTQYF. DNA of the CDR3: TGCAGTGCTGGTTTAGCGGGGTTCACAGATACGCAGTATTTT.

The CDR3 here is CASSPGRLAGYNEQFF. Written as DNA, the CDR3 is TGCGCCAGCAGCCCGGGCAGACTAGCGGGGTACAATGAGCAGTTCTTC. The chain couples TRBV5-1 to TRBJ2-1, with TRBD2 matching 11 bases. Germline CDR1 reads SGHRS; CDR2 reads YFSETQ. The length of the CDR3 is 16 residues. Trimming removed 4 bases from V and 4 bases from J; junction bases left unmatched: 7.